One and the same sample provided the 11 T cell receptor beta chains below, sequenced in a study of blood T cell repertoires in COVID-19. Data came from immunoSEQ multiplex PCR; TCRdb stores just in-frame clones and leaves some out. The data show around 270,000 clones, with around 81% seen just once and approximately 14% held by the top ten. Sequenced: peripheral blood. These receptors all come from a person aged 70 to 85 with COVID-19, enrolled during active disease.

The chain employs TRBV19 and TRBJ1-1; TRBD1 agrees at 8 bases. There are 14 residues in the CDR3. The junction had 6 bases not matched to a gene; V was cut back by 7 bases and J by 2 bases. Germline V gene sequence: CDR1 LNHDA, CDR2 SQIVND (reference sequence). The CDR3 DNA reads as TGTGCCAGTAATCGACAGGGGCGTAACACTGAAGCTTTCTTT. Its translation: CASNRQGRNTEAFF.

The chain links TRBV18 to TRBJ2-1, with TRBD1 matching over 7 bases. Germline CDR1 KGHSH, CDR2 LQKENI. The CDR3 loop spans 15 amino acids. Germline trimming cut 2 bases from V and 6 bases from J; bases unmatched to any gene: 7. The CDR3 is CASSPATGFANEQFF. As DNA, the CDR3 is TGTGCCAGCTCACCAGCGACAGGGTTTGCCAATGAGCAGTTCTTC.

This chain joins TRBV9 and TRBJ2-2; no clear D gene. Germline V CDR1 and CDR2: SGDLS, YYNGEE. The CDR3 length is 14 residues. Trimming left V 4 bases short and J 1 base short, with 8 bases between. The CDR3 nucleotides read TGTGCCAGCAGCCCCCAGCGGAACACCGGGGAGCTGTTTTTT. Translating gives CASSPQRNTGELFF.

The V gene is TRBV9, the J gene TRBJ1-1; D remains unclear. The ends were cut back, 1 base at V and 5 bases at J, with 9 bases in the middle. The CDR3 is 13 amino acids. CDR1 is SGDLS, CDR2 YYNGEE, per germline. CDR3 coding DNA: TGTGCCAGCAGCGTAACTTCGGGGACTGAAGCTTTCTTT. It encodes CASSVTSGTEAFF.

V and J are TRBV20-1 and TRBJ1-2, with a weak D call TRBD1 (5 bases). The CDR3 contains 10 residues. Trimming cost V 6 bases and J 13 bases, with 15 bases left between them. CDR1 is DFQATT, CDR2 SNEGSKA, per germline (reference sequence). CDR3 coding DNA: TGCAGTGCCGGAAGACAGACCCCCACCTTC. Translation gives CSAGRQTPTF.

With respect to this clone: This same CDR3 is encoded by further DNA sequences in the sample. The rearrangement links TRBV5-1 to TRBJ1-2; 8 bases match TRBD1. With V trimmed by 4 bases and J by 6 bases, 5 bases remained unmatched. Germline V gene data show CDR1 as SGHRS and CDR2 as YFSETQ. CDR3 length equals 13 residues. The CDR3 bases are TGCGCCAGCAGCCTAGACAGGGGAAATGGCTACACCTTC. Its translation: CASSLDRGNGYTF.

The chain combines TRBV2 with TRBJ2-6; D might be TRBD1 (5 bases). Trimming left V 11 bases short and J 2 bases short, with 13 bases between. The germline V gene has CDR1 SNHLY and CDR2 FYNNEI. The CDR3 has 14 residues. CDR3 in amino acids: CAGKDIAGANVLTF. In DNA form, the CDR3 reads TGTGCCGGAAAGGACATTGCTGGGGCCAACGTCCTGACTTTC.

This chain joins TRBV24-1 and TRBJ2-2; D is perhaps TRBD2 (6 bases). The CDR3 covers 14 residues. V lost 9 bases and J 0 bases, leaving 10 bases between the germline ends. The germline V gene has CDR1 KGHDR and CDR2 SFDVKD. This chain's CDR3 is CATRDSPNTGELFF. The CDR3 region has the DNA TGTGCCACCCGGGACTCCCCGAACACCGGGGAGCTGTTTTTT.

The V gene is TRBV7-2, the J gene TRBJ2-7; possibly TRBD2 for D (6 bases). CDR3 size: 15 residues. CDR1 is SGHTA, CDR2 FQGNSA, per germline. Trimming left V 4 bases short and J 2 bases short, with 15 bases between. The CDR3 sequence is CASSSLLGGPYEQYF. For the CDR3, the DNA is TGTGCCAGCAGCTCCCTCCTGGGGGGACCCTACGAGCAGTACTTC.

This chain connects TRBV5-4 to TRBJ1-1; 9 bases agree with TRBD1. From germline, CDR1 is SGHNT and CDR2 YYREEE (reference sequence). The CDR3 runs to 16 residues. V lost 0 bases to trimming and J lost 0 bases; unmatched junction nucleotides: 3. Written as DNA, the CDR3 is TGTGCCAGCAGCTTGGGGGACAGGGTTTTGAACACTGAAGCTTTCTTT. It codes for CASSLGDRVLNTEAFF.

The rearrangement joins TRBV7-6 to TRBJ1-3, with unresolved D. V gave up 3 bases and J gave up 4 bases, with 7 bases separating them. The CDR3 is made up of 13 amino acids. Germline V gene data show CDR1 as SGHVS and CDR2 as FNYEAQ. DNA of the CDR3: TGTGCCAGCAGCTTGACATCCGGAAACACCATATATTTT. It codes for CASSLTSGNTIYF. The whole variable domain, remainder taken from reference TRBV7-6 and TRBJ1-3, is GAGVSQSPRYKVTKRGQDVALRCDPISGHVSLYWYRQALGQGPEFLTYFNYEAQQDKSGLPNDRFSAERPEGSISTLTIQRTEQRDSAMYRCASSLTSGNTIYFGEGSWLTVV.